This TCR beta chain is from a study of blood T cell repertoires in COVID-19. Across the study: Samples taken during acute and convalescent COVID-19 were collected in the United States, Italy and Spain. In each case, the material was cDNA or gDNA derived from T cells, B-cell-depleted T cells, or PBMCs.

Per the authors' pipeline: Reference gene primer amplification gave estimated nucleated cell counts. TCRdb keeps only in-frame clones here, not all; method: immunoSEQ multiplex PCR. For V, J and clone size, that table is used; D and trimming come from the DNA. There are tens of thousands of clones in the sample; approximately 80% occur only once, and 13% lies in the top ten. The V end lost 7 bases, the J end lost 0 bases, and 14 bases lay between the germline ends. The germline gives CDR1 SQVTM, CDR2 ANQGSEA. The length of the CDR3 is 14 residues. This clone was observed a single time. Patients in Seattle were enrolled during active infection, then followed longitudinally.

Sequenced input: peripheral blood. This clonotype was obtained from a man aged 45 to 65 with COVID-19, enrolled during active disease. The gene calls are TRBV29-1 and TRBJ2-3, with D perhaps TRBD2 (5 bases). The CDR3 reads CSALDWSSTDTQYF. CDR3 nucleotides: TGCAGCGCACTGGACTGGTCGAGCACAGATACGCAGTATTTT.